Presented here are 3 T cell receptor beta chains from one specimen sequenced in a study of cytomegalovirus exposure and HLA in healthy donors. In the PCR, 60 Vbeta and 13 Jbeta primers were used. The repertoire was sequenced with immunoSEQ multiplex PCR; TCRdb's copy has only in-frame clones and lacks some. In the table there are about 130,000 clones, about 78% of which are singletons. Sequencing used PBMCs. The receptors were sampled from a man aged 25 to 40 in good health and CMV-seronegative.

The chain is built from TRBV6-1 and TRBJ1-1; D gene unclear. The V gene lost 4 bases and the J gene lost 0 bases, with 15 bases spanning the gap. This CDR3 comprises 16 residues. The V gene's germline CDR1 is MNHNS and CDR2 SASEGT. Written as DNA, the CDR3 is TGTGCCAGCAGTGTTCCAGCTGACAAGTTGAACACTGAAGCTTTCTTT. Translated, it gives CASSVPADKLNTEAFF.

Concerning this clone: At one end the junction does not follow the germline gene, possibly because of a read error. The rearrangement uses TRBV7-9 and TRBJ1-3; weak D call: TRBD1 (6 bases). CDR3 size: 14 residues. Germline CDR1 is SEHNR and CDR2 is FQNEAQ (reference sequence). The CDR3 spells CASSSDSSFGKFGF. CDR3 DNA sequence: TGTGCCAGCAGCTCGGACAGTAGCTTCGGGAAGTTTGGGTTT.

V and J are TRBV30 and TRBJ1-5; tentative D call: TRBD1 (6 bases). The germline V gene has CDR1 GTSNPN and CDR2 SVGIG (reference sequence). V gave up 2 bases and J gave up 11 bases, with 10 bases separating them. The CDR3 totals 11 residues. This CDR3 is CAWSRAGAQHF. In DNA form, the CDR3 reads TGTGCCTGGAGTCGGGCAGGGGCCCAGCATTTT.